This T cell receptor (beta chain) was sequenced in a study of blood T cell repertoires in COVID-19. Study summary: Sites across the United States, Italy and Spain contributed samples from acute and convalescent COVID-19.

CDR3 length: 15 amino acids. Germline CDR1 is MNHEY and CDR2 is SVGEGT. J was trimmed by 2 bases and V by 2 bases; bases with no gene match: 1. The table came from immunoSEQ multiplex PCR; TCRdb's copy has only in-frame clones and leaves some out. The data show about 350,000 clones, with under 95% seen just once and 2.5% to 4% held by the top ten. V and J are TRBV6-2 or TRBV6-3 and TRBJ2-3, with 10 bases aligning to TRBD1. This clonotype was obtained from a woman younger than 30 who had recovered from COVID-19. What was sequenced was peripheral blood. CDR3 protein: CASSYGTGDTDTQYF. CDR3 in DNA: TGTGCCAGCAGTTACGGGACAGGGGACACAGATACGCAGTATTTT.